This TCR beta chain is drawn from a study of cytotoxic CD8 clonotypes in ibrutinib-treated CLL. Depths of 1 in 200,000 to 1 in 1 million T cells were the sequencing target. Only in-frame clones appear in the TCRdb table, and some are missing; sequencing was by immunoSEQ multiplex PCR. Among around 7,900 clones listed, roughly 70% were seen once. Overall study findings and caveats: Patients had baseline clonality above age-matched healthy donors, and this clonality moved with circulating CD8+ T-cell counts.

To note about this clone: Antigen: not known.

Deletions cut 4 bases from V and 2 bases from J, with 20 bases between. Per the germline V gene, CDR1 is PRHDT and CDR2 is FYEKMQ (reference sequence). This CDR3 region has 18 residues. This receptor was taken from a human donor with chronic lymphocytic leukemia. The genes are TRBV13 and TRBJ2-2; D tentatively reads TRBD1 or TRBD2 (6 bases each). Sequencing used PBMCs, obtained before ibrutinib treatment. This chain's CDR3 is CASSYSPWGGTNTGELFF. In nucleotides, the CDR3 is TGTGCCAGCAGCTATTCCCCATGGGGCGGGACAAACACCGGGGAGCTGTTTTTT.